The T cell receptor (beta chain) under discussion was sequenced for a study of cytomegalovirus exposure and HLA in healthy donors. The study, taken as a whole, reports: Generally TCR sequences proved uncommon, though certain public TCRs appeared in numerous donors. Association of a missense DCLRE1C variant with TCR beta V- and J-gene trimming was reported in a later analysis. It has been reported that TCR beta sequences accurately predicted the HLA-A and HLA-B alleles of most subjects.

This PCR relied on a set of 60 Vbeta primers and 13 Jbeta primers. Measured with immunoSEQ multiplex PCR; TCRdb has only the in-frame clones, and not every one. Found here are 100,000 or so clones, about 70% of them singletons; the top ten hold 3.2%. As concerns this clone: What it recognizes is unknown.

This CDR3 has 15 amino acids. From germline, CDR1 is SGHRS and CDR2 YFSETQ. Trimming left V 6 bases short and J 7 bases short, with 20 bases between. Sequencing input: PBMCs. This clonotype originated in a man aged 25 to 40 in good health and CMV-seronegative. J is TRBJ2-1 and V is TRBV5-1; a weak D match, TRBD2 (5 bases). The chain's CDR3 is CASTPVVYTGNEQFF. The CDR3 DNA sequence: TGCGCCAGCACTCCCGTTGTCTACACGGGGAATGAGCAGTTCTTC.